Listed here are 4 T cell receptor beta chains from one sample, sequenced in a study of blood T cell repertoires in COVID-19. The protocol was immunoSEQ multiplex PCR, while the TCRdb copy is restricted to in-frame clones and leaves out a portion. The sample contains around 200,000 clones, 70% to 90% of which appear only once. Sequenced sample: peripheral blood. The receptor source for this set is a woman aged 55-75 years with COVID-19, enrolled during active disease.

This clone was seen only a few times. The chain uses TRBV7-9 and TRBJ1-5; no reliable D call. The CDR3 consists of 12 residues. Germline loops: CDR1 SEHNR, CDR2 FQNEAQ (reference sequence). The V end was cut by 4 bases, the J end by 6 bases, with 7 bases between. As DNA, the CDR3 is TGTGCCAGCAGCTCGGAGGGTCAGCCCCAGCATTTT. The encoded protein is CASSSEGQPQHF.

The chain recombines TRBV29-1 with TRBJ1-5; 8 nucleotides line up with TRBD1. CDR1 and CDR2 (germline): SQVTM, ANQGSEA. V was pared by 7 bases and J by 7 bases, with 12 bases of the junction left unmatched. The CDR3 extends over 14 amino acids. CDR3 sequence: CSASSYDRGQPQHF. The DNA of the CDR3 is TGCAGCGCTTCGTCCTACGACAGGGGCCAGCCCCAGCATTTT.

A single count supports this clone. The chain uses TRBV19 and TRBJ1-4, with TRBD1 as a possible D gene (6 bases). Trimming cost V 8 bases and J 5 bases, with 18 bases left between them. CDR1 is LNHDA and CDR2 is SQIVND in the germline V gene (reference sequence). The CDR3 runs to 15 residues. The CDR3 here is CASRDKIQENEKLFF. In DNA, the CDR3 is TGTGCCAGTCGGGACAAGATTCAGGAAAATGAAAAACTGTTTTTT.

This chain connects TRBV7-3 to TRBJ1-6; 10 bases line up with TRBD1. The V gene's germline CDR1 is SGHTA and CDR2 FQGTGA. J gave up 7 bases and V 3 bases, and 3 bases lay outside the gene matches. The CDR3 extends over 15 amino acids. As DNA, the CDR3 is TGTGCCAGCAGCTTCATGGGACAGGGGAATTCACCCCTCCACTTT. This translates into CASSFMGQGNSPLHF. The complete variable domain, with remaining parts taken from reference TRBV7-3 and TRBJ1-6, reads GAGVSQTPSNKVTEKGKYVELRCDPISGHTALYWYRQSLGQGPEFLIYFQGTGAADDSGLPNDRFFAVRPEGSVSTLKIQRTERGDSAVYLCASSFMGQGNSPLHFGNGTRLTVT.